This is a list of T cell receptor beta chains from one sample in a study of technical replicates of blood from a few donors. The assay was immunoSEQ multiplex PCR, and TCRdb's table has in-frame clones only and misses some. The sample carries tens of thousands of clones, about 96% recorded once. The sample comprised T cells isolated from PBMCs. These receptors all come from a human donor in good health. Both conserved end residues are part of each CDR3. D genes are given only for firm matches. The size field is filled for only some rows; it gives once, few, many or a size class.

j_gene: TRBJ2-7; d_gene: TRBD1; v_gene: TRBV9; abundance: .; CDR3aa: CASSVDVTGSEQYF; CDR3nt: TGTGCCAGCAGCGTAGATGTGACAGGGTCCGAGCAGTACTTC
j_gene: TRBJ2-1; d_gene: .; v_gene: TRBV5-1; abundance: .; CDR3aa: CASSWDILREQFF; CDR3nt: TGCGCCAGCAGCTGGGACATCCTCCGGGAGCAGTTCTTC
j_gene: TRBJ2-1; d_gene: .; v_gene: TRBV7-2; abundance: .; CDR3aa: CASSLEGTWNEQFF; CDR3nt: TGTGCCAGCAGCTTAGAAGGGACTTGGAATGAGCAGTTCTTC
j_gene: TRBJ2-3; d_gene: .; v_gene: TRBV5-1; abundance: .; CDR3aa: CASSPLMGNTDTQYF; CDR3nt: TGCGCCAGCAGCCCGCTTATGGGCAACACAGATACGCAGTATTTT
j_gene: TRBJ2-5; d_gene: TRBD1; v_gene: TRBV19; abundance: .; CDR3aa: CASSAREKGASETQYF; CDR3nt: TGTGCCAGTAGTGCCCGGGAAAAGGGGGCGAGTGAGACCCAGTACTTC
j_gene: TRBJ2-3; d_gene: TRBD1; v_gene: TRBV6-6; abundance: .; CDR3aa: CASSDRGTDTQYF; CDR3nt: TGTGCCAGCAGTGACAGGGGCACAGATACGCAGTATTTT
j_gene: TRBJ1-2; d_gene: .; v_gene: TRBV27; abundance: .; CDR3aa: CASSLFGYIASKGYTF; CDR3nt: TGTGCCAGCAGTTTATTTGGGTACATAGCCTCGAAAGGCTACACCTTC
j_gene: TRBJ2-7; d_gene: .; v_gene: TRBV10-3; abundance: .; CDR3aa: CAISDFTSSYEQYF; CDR3nt: TGTGCCATCAGTGATTTCACTAGCAGCTACGAGCAGTACTTC
j_gene: TRBJ1-5; d_gene: TRBD1; v_gene: TRBV30; abundance: .; CDR3aa: CAWSRVGQGGQPQHF; CDR3nt: TGTGCCTGGAGTAGAGTAGGACAGGGGGGACAGCCCCAGCATTTT
j_gene: TRBJ2-7; d_gene: .; v_gene: TRBV6-5; abundance: .; CDR3aa: CASRSLVLEQYF; CDR3nt: TGTGCCAGCAGATCGTTAGTCCTTGAGCAGTACTTC
j_gene: TRBJ1-2; d_gene: .; v_gene: TRBV28; abundance: .; CDR3aa: CASTIGRGYGYTF; CDR3nt: TGTGCCAGCACGATAGGAAGGGGGTATGGCTACACCTTC
j_gene: TRBJ1-2; d_gene: .; v_gene: TRBV29-1; abundance: .; CDR3aa: CSVEQEDYGYTF; CDR3nt: TGCAGCGTTGAACAGGAGGACTATGGCTACACCTTC
j_gene: TRBJ2-3; d_gene: TRBD2; v_gene: TRBV6-7; abundance: .; CDR3aa: CASSTSSGSTDTQYF; CDR3nt: TGTGCCAGCAGTACCTCTAGCGGGAGCACAGATACGCAGTATTTT
j_gene: TRBJ2-5; d_gene: TRBD1; v_gene: TRBV14; abundance: .; CDR3aa: CASSVGVAGGETQYF; CDR3nt: TGTGCCAGCAGCGTCGGAGTGGCAGGGGGAGAGACCCAGTACTTC
j_gene: TRBJ1-2; d_gene: .; v_gene: TRBV9; abundance: .; CDR3aa: CASSAGTGYYGYTF; CDR3nt: TGTGCCAGCAGCGCCGGAACAGGGTACTATGGCTACACCTTC
j_gene: TRBJ2-5; d_gene: TRBD1; v_gene: TRBV2; abundance: .; CDR3aa: CASSEDRGETQYF; CDR3nt: TGTGCCAGCAGTGAAGACAGGGGAGAGACCCAGTACTTC
j_gene: TRBJ1-1; d_gene: TRBD1; v_gene: TRBV6-5; abundance: .; CDR3aa: CASSYGTGGFNTEAFF; CDR3nt: TGTGCCAGCAGTTACGGGACAGGGGGCTTTAACACTGAAGCTTTCTTT
j_gene: TRBJ1-4; d_gene: .; v_gene: TRBV7-2; abundance: .; CDR3aa: CASSPGPNEKLFF; CDR3nt: TGTGCCAGCAGCCCCGGTCCCAATGAAAAACTGTTTTTT
j_gene: TRBJ2-7; d_gene: .; v_gene: TRBV30; abundance: .; CDR3aa: CAWSVIAGYSYEQYF; CDR3nt: TGTGCCTGGAGTGTAATCGCAGGATACTCCTACGAGCAGTACTTC
j_gene: TRBJ1-5; d_gene: TRBD1; v_gene: TRBV6-5; abundance: .; CDR3aa: CASSPTGEGNQPQHF; CDR3nt: TGTGCCAGCAGTCCCACAGGGGAGGGCAATCAGCCCCAGCATTTT
j_gene: TRBJ2-1; d_gene: TRBD1; v_gene: TRBV5-4; abundance: .; CDR3aa: CASSSQGAAYNEQFF; CDR3nt: TGTGCCAGCAGCTCACAGGGGGCAGCCTACAATGAGCAGTTCTTC
j_gene: TRBJ2-5; d_gene: TRBD1; v_gene: TRBV11-3; abundance: .; CDR3aa: CASSPRQGARRETQYF; CDR3nt: TGTGCCAGCAGCCCACGACAGGGGGCGAGAAGAGAGACCCAGTACTTC
j_gene: TRBJ2-5; d_gene: TRBD2; v_gene: TRBV7-6; abundance: .; CDR3aa: CASSLASRDYGETQYF; CDR3nt: TGTGCCAGCAGCTTAGCGAGCAGGGACTACGGGGAGACCCAGTACTTC
j_gene: TRBJ1-1; d_gene: TRBD1; v_gene: TRBV7-9; abundance: .; CDR3aa: CASSPTGGLGEAFF; CDR3nt: TGTGCCAGCAGTCCCACAGGGGGCCTTGGTGAAGCTTTCTTT
j_gene: TRBJ1-1; d_gene: .; v_gene: TRBV4-2; abundance: .; CDR3aa: CASSLGRENTEAFF; CDR3nt: TGTGCCAGCAGCTTAGGACGGGAGAACACTGAAGCTTTCTTT
j_gene: TRBJ1-2; d_gene: .; v_gene: TRBV30; abundance: .; CDR3aa: CAWSFGDYGYTF; CDR3nt: TGTGCCTGGAGTTTCGGGGATTATGGCTACACCTTC
j_gene: TRBJ2-3; d_gene: .; v_gene: TRBV11-2; abundance: .; CDR3aa: CASSLEGRDTQYF; CDR3nt: TGTGCCAGCAGCTTAGAGGGGAGAGATACGCAGTATTTT
j_gene: TRBJ2-7; d_gene: TRBD2; v_gene: TRBV28; abundance: .; CDR3aa: CASSEGTSGTYEQYF; CDR3nt: TGTGCCAGCAGCGAAGGGACTAGCGGCACCTACGAGCAGTACTTC
j_gene: TRBJ2-3; d_gene: .; v_gene: TRBV5-1; abundance: .; CDR3aa: CASSLEQYTDTQYF; CDR3nt: TGCGCCAGCAGCTTGGAACAGTACACAGATACGCAGTATTTT
j_gene: TRBJ2-1; d_gene: .; v_gene: TRBV11-1; abundance: .; CDR3aa: CASSLGRSSYNEQFF; CDR3nt: TGTGCCAGCAGCTTAGGGCGGAGCTCCTACAATGAGCAGTTCTTC
j_gene: TRBJ1-1; d_gene: .; v_gene: TRBV18; abundance: once; CDR3aa: CASPRENTEAFF; CDR3nt: TGTGCCAGCCCCCGGGAGAACACTGAAGCTTTCTTT
j_gene: TRBJ2-1; d_gene: TRBD2; v_gene: TRBV2; abundance: .; CDR3aa: CASSRTSGTLHEQFF; CDR3nt: TGTGCCAGCAGTAGGACTAGCGGGACTCTGCATGAGCAGTTCTTC
j_gene: TRBJ1-2; d_gene: .; v_gene: TRBV4-2; abundance: .; CDR3aa: CASSQEELGYGYTF; CDR3nt: TGTGCCAGCAGCCAAGAAGAGCTAGGCTATGGCTACACCTTC
j_gene: TRBJ2-1; d_gene: TRBD2; v_gene: TRBV10-3; abundance: .; CDR3aa: CAIWAGGSYNEQFF; CDR3nt: TGTGCCATCTGGGCGGGGGGATCCTACAATGAGCAGTTCTTC
j_gene: TRBJ1-4; d_gene: .; v_gene: TRBV5-4; abundance: .; CDR3aa: CASSGGQTSEKLFF; CDR3nt: TGTGCCAGCAGCGGAGGACAGACGTCTGAAAAACTGTTTTTT
j_gene: TRBJ1-1; d_gene: .; v_gene: TRBV7-3; abundance: .; CDR3aa: CASSFGGDGMNTEAFF; CDR3nt: TGTGCCAGCAGCTTCGGGGGAGATGGAATGAACACTGAAGCTTTCTTT